This passage covers 25 T cell receptor beta chains from one sample sequenced in a study of glioma-infiltrating T cells. Amplification of TCR alpha and beta CDR3 regions from RNA used iRepertoire nested multiplex PCR. TCRdb redid the calling of the multiplex PCR reads with MiXCR, one entry per CDR3 protein. The data show approximately 3,100 distinct CDR3 sequences, 65% to 90% seen once. The sample was glioma tissue, nonneoplastic brain tissue, or PBMCs (not recorded which). All receptors come from a human donor with low-grade glioma or glioblastoma, undergoing nonglioma brain surgery, or in good health (not recorded which).

This clonotype was counted only a few times. Because the library targeted alpha chains, this beta chain is an off-target read whose size means little. This rearrangement joins TRBV4-1 to TRBJ2-1, with D uncertain. V dropped 1 base and J dropped 3 bases, with 4 bases sitting between them. The CDR3 totals 13 residues. Germline loops: CDR1 MGHRA, CDR2 YSYEKL. CDR3 sequence (DNA): TGCGCCAGCAGCCAAGTCAACTACAATGAGCAGTTCTTC. This codes for CASSQVNYNEQFF.

On this clonotype itself: This beta chain lies outside the target of a library built for alpha chains; its clone size means little. This chain uses TRBV6-6 with TRBJ2-7, with D perhaps being TRBD1 or TRBD2 (5 bases each). This CDR3 has 16 amino acids. Germline CDR1 MNHNY, CDR2 SVGAGI (reference sequence). V lost 2 bases and J lost 4, with 18 bases in between. CDR3 loop: CASSYTSEGLAYEQYF. CDR3 nucleotides: TGTGCCAGCAGTTACACGAGTGAGGGGTTAGCTTACGAGCAGTACTTC.

As regards this clonotype: This beta chain is a stray read from a library made for alpha chains; its abundance is not meaningful. The chain joins TRBV7-9 to TRBJ1-2; 9 nucleotides match TRBD1. The CDR3 totals 14 residues. V was pared by 5 bases and J by 5 bases, with 6 bases of the junction left unmatched. CDR1 and CDR2 (germline): SEHNR, FQNEAQ (reference sequence). The CDR3 coding sequence is TGTGCCAGCAGCCGCGGGACAGGGATTTATGGCTACACCTTC. This encodes CASSRGTGIYGYTF.

As regards this clonotype: A library prepared for alpha chains yielded this beta chain as an off-target read; its size is of little meaning. This chain connects TRBV7-2 to TRBJ1-2; possibly TRBD1 for D (6 bases). V was trimmed by 4 bases and J by 4 bases, leaving 16 bases between them. Germline loops: CDR1 SGHTA, CDR2 FQGNSA. This CDR3 is built from 15 residues. CDR3 sequence (DNA): TGTGCCAGCAGCTCAGTCGCGGGACAACCCTATGGCTACACCTTC. It is translated as CASSSVAGQPYGYTF.

In the case of this clonotype: This beta chain is an off-target read within a library intended for alpha chains, so its frequency means little. V is TRBV29-1 and J is TRBJ2-2; D gene uncertain. Germline CDR1 is SQVTM and CDR2 is ANQGSEA. The CDR3 consists of 13 residues. The CDR3 loop reads CIAHDGDTGELFF. In DNA, the CDR3 is TGCATCGCACACGATGGGGACACCGGGGAGCTGTTTTTT.

This clonotype was recorded a few times. A library made for alpha chains picked up this beta chain off target, so its size means little. V usage is TRBV4-2 and J usage is TRBJ1-1; no clear D gene. From germline, CDR1 is LGHNA and CDR2 YNFKEQ. The CDR3 is 14 amino acids. The V gene lost 3 bases and the J gene lost 7 bases, with 15 bases spanning the gap. The DNA of the CDR3 is TGTGCCAGCAGCCAGCGAGGGAGAGGAAATGAAGCTTTCTTT. Amino acid sequence: CASSQRGRGNEAFF.

Comments on this clonotype: This beta chain is an unintended read in a library built for alpha chains; its size means little. The J gene is TRBJ2-7, the V gene TRBV5-1; D may correspond to TRBD1 or TRBD2 (6 bases each). The germline V gene encodes CDR1 SGHRS and CDR2 YFSETQ. The CDR3 spans 13 residues. Deletions cut 0 bases from V and 9 bases from J, with 13 bases between. The CDR3 sequence: CASSLVQGGRQYF. In nucleotides, the CDR3 is TGCGCCAGCAGCTTGGTACAGGGAGGCAGGCAGTACTTC.

On this clonotype: For a library built for alpha chains, this beta chain is a stray read; little rests on its size. CDR3 in DNA: TGTGCCAGCAGGGGACTAGCGGAAATCAACGAGCAGTACTTC. Its protein is CASRGLAEINEQYF. The chain has TRBV6-1 and TRBJ2-7, with TRBD2 matching 11 bases. Germline CDR1 reads MNHNS; CDR2 reads SASEGT. This CDR3 is 14 amino acids long. The J segment lost 5 bases and the V segment lost 6 bases, leaving 6 bases of the junction unmatched.

With regard to this clonotype: This beta chain turned up in a library designed for alpha chains; as an off-target read, its abundance says little. V and J are TRBV27 and TRBJ2-1; either TRBD1 or TRBD2 may fit D (5 bases each). Trimming pared 2 bases from V and 7 bases from J, leaving 9 bases between. CDR3 length equals 13 residues. Germline CDR1 reads MNHEY; CDR2 reads SMNVEV (reference sequence). The CDR3 region has the DNA TGTGCCAGCAGTTTAATCGGGACGAATGAGCAGTTCTTC. Translation: CASSLIGTNEQFF.

Turning to this clonotype: This beta chain is a stray read from a library made for alpha chains; its abundance is not meaningful. This chain connects TRBV6-2 or TRBV6-3 to TRBJ1-1, with 7 positions matching TRBD1. The germline V gene encodes CDR1 MNHEY and CDR2 SVGEGT. Unmatched junction bases numbered 9, after V lost 6 bases and J lost 11 bases. This CDR3 contains 12 residues. CDR3 sequence (DNA): TGTGCCAGCAGACGCAACGAGGGGGCTGCTTTCTTT. It codes for CASRRNEGAAFF.

A note on this clonotype: Being off target in a library aimed at alpha chains, this beta chain has a size of little meaning. This rearrangement joins TRBV27 to TRBJ2-6; D perhaps matches TRBD2 (7 bases). This CDR3 spans 15 amino acids. Looked up from germline, CDR1 is MNHEY and CDR2 is SMNVEV (reference sequence). Trimming took off 5 bases at V and 2 bases at J, with 10 bases between the two ends. CDR3 coding DNA: TGTGCCAGCAGTCGGGGGGCTACTGGGGCCAACGTCCTGACTTTC. Translation gives CASSRGATGANVLTF.

This clonotype occurred once. Since it is a stray read in a library aimed at alpha chains, this beta chain has a size that is not meaningful. The chain couples TRBV6-2 or TRBV6-3 to TRBJ1-2; no clear D. This CDR3 contains 14 residues. Germline V gene sequence: CDR1 MNHEY, CDR2 SVGEGT. The germline V and J ends were trimmed by 6 bases and 2 bases, with 13 bases remaining between them. Here the CDR3 reads CASRGSGSNYGYTF. The CDR3 nucleotides are TGTGCCAGCAGAGGTTCCGGCAGCAACTATGGCTACACCTTC.

In regard to this clonotype: The library was designed around alpha chains, so this beta chain is a stray read whose abundance carries little weight. This rearrangement joins TRBV3-1 to TRBJ1-5; D might be TRBD1 (6 bases). This CDR3 has 14 amino acids. Between the trimmed V and J ends, which lost 4 bases and 4 bases, there was a span of 11 bases. Germline V gives CDR1 LGHDT, CDR2 YNNKEL (reference sequence). CDR3 sequence reads: CASSRGTRNQPQHF. In nucleotides, the CDR3 is TGTGCCAGCAGCCGCGGGACACGGAATCAGCCCCAGCATTTT.

Remarks on this clonotype: This beta chain came through as a stray read in a library set up for alpha chains, and its size says little. V gene TRBV20-1 combines with J gene TRBJ2-7; the match to TRBD2 covers 15 bases. With 0 bases clipped from V and 9 bases from J, the junction kept 12 bases outside the gene matches. The CDR3 extends over 17 amino acids. Germline CDR1 DFQATT, CDR2 SNEGSKA (reference sequence). The CDR3 loop is CSARDRGGLAGGGTQYF. CDR3 bases: TGCAGTGCTAGAGATCGAGGGGGACTAGCGGGAGGCGGTACGCAGTACTTC.

A word on this clonotype: A library prepared for alpha chains yielded this beta chain as an off-target read; its size is of little meaning. The chain combines TRBV27 with TRBJ1-1, with a weak D call TRBD1 (6 bases). The CDR3 loop spans 16 amino acids. The germline gives CDR1 MNHEY, CDR2 SMNVEV (reference sequence). V lost 2 bases and J 0 bases, leaving 13 bases between the germline ends. CDR3: CASSLGGAGVNTEAFF. CDR3 in DNA: TGTGCCAGCAGTTTAGGGGGGGCTGGGGTGAACACTGAAGCTTTCTTT.

This clonotype occurred once. This beta chain is an unintended read in a library built for alpha chains; its size means little. This chain uses TRBV7-2 with TRBJ2-7, with D uncertain. V gave up 5 bases and J gave up 4 bases, with 12 bases separating them. This CDR3 comprises 13 residues. CDR1 and CDR2 from the germline V gene are SGHTA and FQGNSA. The CDR3 DNA sequence: TGTGCCAGCAGCCTCCCAGGTTCTTACGAGCAGTACTTC. It specifies CASSLPGSYEQYF.

On this clonotype: In a library made to pick up alpha chains, this beta chain is a stray read with a size that means little. The J gene is TRBJ2-5, the V gene TRBV3-1; 11 nucleotides align to TRBD2. Germline V CDR1 and CDR2: LGHDT, YNNKEL (reference sequence). The ends lost 3 bases at V and 4 bases at J; junction bases unmatched: 4. The CDR3 is made up of 15 amino acids. DNA of the CDR3: TGTGCCAGCAGCCACGTAGCGGGGGGGGCAGAGACCCAGTACTTC. The encoded protein is CASSHVAGGAETQYF.

With regard to this clonotype: This beta chain is an off-target read within a library intended for alpha chains, so its frequency means little. The CDR3 nucleotides read TGTGCCAGCACCCTTGCGGGGAGCTCCTACGAGCAGTACTTC. This gives the protein CASTLAGSSYEQYF. This chain connects TRBV6-5 to TRBJ2-7; tentative D call: TRBD2 (6 bases). Trimming cost V 7 bases and J 0 bases, with 13 bases left between them. The CDR3 sequence is 14 residues long. CDR1 and CDR2 (germline): MNHEY, SVGAGI.

As for this clonotype: Mismatch with germline at one junction end may stem from a read error. This beta chain is an unintended read in a library built for alpha chains; its size means little. The chain couples TRBV27 to TRBJ1-5; D is unclear. The germline CDR1 and CDR2 sequences are MNHEY and SMNVEV (reference sequence). The CDR3 is made up of 18 amino acids. CDR3 in DNA: TGTGCCAGCAGTTTATCCCGTCTCGCAGCGTTTAGCAATCAGCCACAGCATTTT. Translated: CASSLSRLAAFSNQPQHF.

Of note for this clonotype: This beta chain lies outside the target of a library built for alpha chains; its clone size means little. V usage is TRBV5-1 and J usage is TRBJ1-1; D remains unclear. Germline V gene data show CDR1 as SGHRS and CDR2 as YFSETQ. V shed 0 bases and J shed 4 bases, with 7 bases lying between them. This CDR3 has 13 amino acids. CDR3: CASSLVGSTEAFF. The CDR3 nucleotides are TGCGCCAGCAGCTTGGTGGGGAGCACTGAAGCTTTCTTT.

Points on this clonotype: This beta chain is an unintended read in a library built for alpha chains; its size means little. The chain uses TRBV10-3 and TRBJ1-2, with D unclear. V lost 0 bases and J lost 5, with 7 bases in between. CDR1 is ENHRY, CDR2 SYGVKD, per germline. This CDR3 is 13 amino acids long. The DNA of the CDR3 is TGTGCCATCAGTGAGTCGACATCTTATGGCTACACCTTC. It is translated as CAISESTSYGYTF.

By share of the sample, this clonotype is large (0.1 to 1%). This beta chain is off target for a library built for alpha chains, so its abundance means little. The chain carries TRBV5-4 and TRBJ1-1; D call uncertain. Looked up from germline, CDR1 is SGHNT and CDR2 is YYREEE (reference sequence). There are 13 residues in the CDR3. Trimming took 4 bases from V and 5 from J, leaving 12 bases between them. CDR3 bases: TGTGCCAGCAGCCTTGAAGGTGCGACTGAAGCTTTCTTT. Its translation: CASSLEGATEAFF.

As to this clonotype: This beta chain lies outside the target of a library built for alpha chains; its clone size means little. V is TRBV15 and J is TRBJ2-5; D might be TRBD1 or TRBD2, each matching 6 bases. V dropped 1 base and J dropped 4 bases, with 10 bases sitting between them. The CDR3 sequence is 14 residues long. Germline CDR1 and CDR2: LNHNV and YYDKDF (reference sequence). The CDR3 reads CATSRGGAGETQYF. CDR3 in DNA: TGTGCCACCAGCAGAGGGGGGGCGGGAGAGACCCAGTACTTC.

Details on this clonotype: The size of this beta chain means little, since it is a stray read in a library made for alpha chains. This sequence joins TRBV20-1 and TRBJ1-1; possible D gene TRBD1, 5 bases. CDR3 length equals 13 residues. Germline assignment: CDR1 DFQATT and CDR2 SNEGSKA (reference sequence). V was pared by 6 bases and J by 1 base, with 12 bases between. CDR3 loop: CSAVQATNTEAFF. CDR3 nucleotide sequence: TGCAGTGCAGTACAGGCCACGAACACTGAAGCTTTCTTT.

About this clonotype: Found in a library prepared for alpha chains, this beta chain is an off-target read, and its abundance has little meaning. This chain uses TRBV6-5 with TRBJ1-1; no firm D call. The germline CDR1 and CDR2 sequences are MNHEY and SVGAGI. The germline V and J ends were trimmed by 4 bases and 3 bases, with 9 bases remaining between them. This CDR3 comprises 13 residues. The CDR3 DNA sequence: TGTGCCAGCAGTTTGTCGCCCTACACTGAAGCTTTCTTT. This translates into CASSLSPYTEAFF.